Given below is one T cell receptor (beta chain) in context. Its antigen is as yet unknown. Produced via immunoSEQ multiplex PCR; TCRdb's table is partial and in-frame only. This sample carries roughly 99,000 clones, roughly 90% of them seen once, and the ten largest clones take 6.5% to 8%. This entry is derived from a study of T cell responses to AZD1222 COVID-19 vaccine. For the study at large: Analysis merged second doses at about 4 or about 12 weeks. General study findings and limits: A mostly white British donor set with more females was recruited, and clonal diversity was possibly underestimated. When two AZD1222 doses had been given, Spike-specific TCR breadth and depth rose. No repertoire was sampled before or during the peak T cell response, only after it.

The source was peripheral blood, collected on day 0 of AZD1222 vaccination. The receptor comes from an adult in good health.

The CDR3 DNA sequence: TGTGCCTGGGCACCAGGCATCGGGAAGGAAAAACTGTTTTTT. As protein: CAWAPGIGKEKLFF. The rearrangement uses TRBV30 and TRBJ1-4; D is undetermined. V gave up 5 bases and J gave up 8 bases, with 18 bases separating them. Germline loops: CDR1 GTSNPN, CDR2 SVGIG (reference sequence). The CDR3 has 14 residues. Complete variable domain (other parts from reference TRBV30 and TRBJ1-4): SQTIHQWPATLVQPVGSPLSLECTVEGTSNPNLYWYRQAAGRGLQLLFYSVGIGQISSEVPQNLSASRPQDRQFILSSKKLLLSDSGFYLCAWAPGIGKEKLFFGSGTQLSVL.